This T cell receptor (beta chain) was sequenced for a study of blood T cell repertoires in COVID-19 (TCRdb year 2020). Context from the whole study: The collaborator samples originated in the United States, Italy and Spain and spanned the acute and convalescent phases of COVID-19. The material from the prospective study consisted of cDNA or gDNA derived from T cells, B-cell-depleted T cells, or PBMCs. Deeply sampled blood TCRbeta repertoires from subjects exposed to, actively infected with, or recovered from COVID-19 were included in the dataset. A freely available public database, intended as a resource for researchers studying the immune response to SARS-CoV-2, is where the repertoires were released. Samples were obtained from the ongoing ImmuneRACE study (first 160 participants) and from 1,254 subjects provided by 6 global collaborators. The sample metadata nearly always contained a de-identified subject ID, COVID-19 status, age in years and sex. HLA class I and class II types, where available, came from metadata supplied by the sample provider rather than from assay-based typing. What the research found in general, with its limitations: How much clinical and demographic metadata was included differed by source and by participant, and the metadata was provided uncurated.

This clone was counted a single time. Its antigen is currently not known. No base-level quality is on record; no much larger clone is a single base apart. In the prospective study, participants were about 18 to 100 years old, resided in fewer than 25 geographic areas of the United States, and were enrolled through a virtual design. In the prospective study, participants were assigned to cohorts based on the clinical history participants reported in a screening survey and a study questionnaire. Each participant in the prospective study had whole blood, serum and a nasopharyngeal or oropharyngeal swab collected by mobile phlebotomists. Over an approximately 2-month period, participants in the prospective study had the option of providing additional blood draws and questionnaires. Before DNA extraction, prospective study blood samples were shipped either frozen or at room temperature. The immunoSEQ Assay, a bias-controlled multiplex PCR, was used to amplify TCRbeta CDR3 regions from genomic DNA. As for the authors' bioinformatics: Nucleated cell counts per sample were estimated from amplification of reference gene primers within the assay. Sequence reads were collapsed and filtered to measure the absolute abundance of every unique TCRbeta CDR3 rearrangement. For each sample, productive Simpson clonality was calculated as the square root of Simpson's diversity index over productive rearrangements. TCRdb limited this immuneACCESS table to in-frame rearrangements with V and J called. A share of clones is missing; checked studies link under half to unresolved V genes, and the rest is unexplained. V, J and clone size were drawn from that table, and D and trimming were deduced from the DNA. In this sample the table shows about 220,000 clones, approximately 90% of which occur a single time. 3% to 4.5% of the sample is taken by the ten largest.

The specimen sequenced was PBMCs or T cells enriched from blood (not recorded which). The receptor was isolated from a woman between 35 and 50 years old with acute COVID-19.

The CDR3 has the sequence CASSPGEGNQPQHF. DNA sequence: TGTGCCAGCAGTCCGGGGGAGGGCAATCAGCCCCAGCATTTT. This sequence uses TRBV2 and TRBJ1-5; the D gene is possibly TRBD1, with 5 bases matching. From cysteine to phenylalanine, the CDR3 is 14 amino acids long. Only the CDR3 part of the read is kept: 42 bases, read in frame from the first base. V is shortened by 5 bases, J by 2 bases, and the region joining them spans 10 bases. CDR1 and CDR2 were assigned from the germline V gene as SNHLY and FYNNEI.